Listed below are T cell receptor beta chains from one sample, sequenced in a study of T cells in tuberculosis. Sequencing was performed with immunoSEQ multiplex PCR; in TCRdb, only in-frame clones are kept and a portion is missing. The table includes tens of thousands of clones, 80% to 95% detected once. Sequences were derived from PBMCs, sampled at tuberculosis diagnosis. These receptors came from an adult with tuberculosis. The CDR3 runs from the conserved cysteine through the conserved F or W. Fields, in order: CDR3 protein, CDR3 DNA, clone size, V gene, D gene, J gene, CDR3 length. D genes are given only for firm matches. The size of a clone is reported for some rows only, either as once, few or many, or as a class for expanded clones.

CASDRRQPRNEQFF TGTGCCAGCGACCGCAGACAGCCCCGCAATGAGCAGTTCTTC . TRBV2 . TRBJ2-1 14
CASTGYNEQFF TGTGCCAGCACCGGCTACAATGAGCAGTTCTTC . TRBV6-5 . TRBJ2-1 11
CASTRRLAGGISTDTQYF TGTGCCAGCACTCGAAGACTAGCGGGAGGGATTAGCACAGATACGCAGTATTTT . TRBV27 TRBD2 TRBJ2-3 18
CASSQVRDTEKLFF TGTGCCAGCAGCCAAGTTCGGGACACCGAAAAACTGTTTTTT once TRBV14 . TRBJ1-4 14
CASSEGQGLYSNQPQHF TGTGCCAGCAGTGAAGGACAGGGCCTGTATAGCAATCAGCCCCAGCATTTT few TRBV2 TRBD1 TRBJ1-5 17
CASSQDLLATLHEQYF TGTGCCAGCAGCCAAGATCTTCTAGCGACGCTCCACGAGCAGTACTTC . TRBV14 . TRBJ2-7 16
CASSLGPGNTIYF TGCGCCAGCAGCTTGGGGCCAGGAAACACCATATATTTT . TRBV5-1 . TRBJ1-3 13
CASSLGQGNTEAFF TGTGCCAGCAGCTTAGGACAGGGGAACACTGAAGCTTTCTTT once TRBV11-2 TRBD1 TRBJ1-1 14
CASRKTGAAEAFF TGTGCCAGTAGGAAGACAGGGGCCGCTGAAGCTTTCTTT . TRBV19 TRBD1 TRBJ1-1 13
CASSTRGTGDRREYGYTF TGTGCCAGCAGCACCAGAGGGACAGGCGACAGGAGGGAATATGGCTACACCTTC . TRBV11-2 TRBD1 TRBJ1-2 18
CASSSTGGLPLQGYTF TGTGCCAGCAGCTCGACAGGGGGCCTTCCCCTGCAGGGCTACACCTTC . TRBV7-3 TRBD1 TRBJ1-2 16
CASGPGQGIHEQYF TGCGCCAGCGGACCGGGACAGGGGATCCACGAGCAGTACTTC . TRBV4-1 TRBD1 TRBJ2-7 14
CASSFRTSGNTDTQYF TGTGCCAGCAGTTTCCGGACTAGCGGGAACACAGATACGCAGTATTTT . TRBV27 TRBD2 TRBJ2-3 16
CASSGRVQTEAFF TGCGCCAGCAGTGGACGGGTTCAGACTGAAGCTTTCTTT . TRBV10-1 . TRBJ1-1 13
CASSRVSESGELFF TGCGCCAGCAGCCGGGTCTCGGAGTCCGGGGAGCTGTTTTTT once TRBV4-1 . TRBJ2-2 14
CASSSRDMAEKLFF TGCGCCAGCAGCTCCCGGGACATGGCTGAAAAACTGTTTTTT . TRBV5-1 . TRBJ1-4 14
CASSQAGNTEAFF TGTGCCAGCAGCCAAGCAGGGAACACTGAAGCTTTCTTT once TRBV11-3 . TRBJ1-1 13
CASSLIGSGETQYF TGTGCCAGCAGCTTAATCGGTAGCGGAGAGACCCAGTACTTC . TRBV7-9 . TRBJ2-5 14
CASSNSGGDTQYF TGTGCCAGCAGCAACTCCGGGGGAGATACGCAGTATTTT . TRBV9 . TRBJ2-3 13
CASSTSGGSTDTQYF TGTGCCAGCAGTACTAGCGGGGGAAGCACAGATACGCAGTATTTT . TRBV6-4 TRBD2 TRBJ2-3 15
CASNPGGNANTGELFF TGTGCCAGCAATCCCGGGGGGAACGCGAACACCGGGGAGCTGTTTTTT . TRBV11-1 TRBD2 TRBJ2-2 16
CASSILLAGGLSSYNEQFF TGTGCCAGCAGTATACTACTAGCGGGAGGCTTGAGCTCCTACAATGAGCAGTTCTTC . TRBV27 TRBD2 TRBJ2-1 19
CASSLGTSGRRTGELFF TGTGCCAGCAGCTTAGGGACTAGCGGACGACGGACCGGGGAGCTGTTTTTT . TRBV7-6 TRBD2 TRBJ2-2 17
CASSQGVSSYNEQFF TGTGCCAGCAGTCAAGGAGTAAGCTCCTACAATGAGCAGTTCTTC . TRBV5-6 . TRBJ2-1 15
CASSLYAGRTDTQYF TGTGCCAGCAGTTTATACGCGGGACGCACAGATACGCAGTATTTT . TRBV28 . TRBJ2-3 15
CASSPGTSVTYNEQFF TGTGCCAGCAGCCCTGGGACTAGCGTAACCTACAATGAGCAGTTCTTC . TRBV7-2 TRBD2 TRBJ2-1 16
CASSGGDGEDNEKLFF TGCGCCAGCAGCGGGGGGGACGGAGAAGATAATGAAAAACTGTTTTTT . TRBV5-1 . TRBJ1-4 16
CAWSVEGGNQPQHF TGTGCCTGGAGTGTGGAAGGGGGCAATCAGCCCCAGCATTTT . TRBV30 . TRBJ1-5 14
CASRRQGLAYEQYF TGTGCCAGCAGGAGACAGGGATTGGCCTACGAGCAGTACTTC . TRBV6-1 TRBD1 TRBJ2-7 14
CASSSPGTSGTDTQYF TGTGCCAGCAGCTCCCCCGGGACTAGCGGGACAGATACGCAGTATTTT . TRBV5-4 TRBD2 TRBJ2-3 16
CASGVGGEETQYF TGCGCCAGCGGGGTTGGGGGCGAAGAGACCCAGTACTTC . TRBV5-1 . TRBJ2-5 13
CASSYSGQFQETQYF TGTGCCAGTAGTTACAGCGGACAGTTTCAAGAGACCCAGTACTTC . TRBV19 . TRBJ2-5 15
CASSPRTGGTGELFF TGCGCCAGCAGCCCACGGACAGGGGGCACCGGGGAGCTGTTTTTT . TRBV5-1 TRBD1 TRBJ2-2 15
CASSLDPYRDRVSETQYF TGTGCCAGCAGCCTTGATCCGTACCGGGACAGGGTTTCAGAGACCCAGTACTTC . TRBV7-8 TRBD1 TRBJ2-5 18
CASSSLTGLAGRLYEQYF TGTGCCAGCAGCTCACTTACAGGGCTAGCGGGACGCCTTTACGAGCAGTACTTC . TRBV7-3 TRBD2 TRBJ2-7 18
CASRQVPPNTEAFF TGTGCCAGCAGACAGGTTCCCCCGAACACTGAAGCTTTCTTT . TRBV28 . TRBJ1-1 14